A selection of T cell receptor beta chains follows, all from one sample in a study of control samples from healthy donors and cancer patients. Clones were read by immunoSEQ multiplex PCR, and TCRdb kept only the in-frame ones, dropping some. This table has roughly 150,000 clones, about 90% appearing once. Sequencing was carried out using blood. Receptor source: a man between 18 and 35 years old in good health. CDR3s include the opening cysteine and the closing phenylalanine or tryptophan. Fields, in order: D gene, clone size, J gene, V gene, CDR3 protein, CDR3 DNA. The D gene is left open where the match is weak. Clone size, where shown, is once, few, many, or a class for clones that have expanded.

D gene: TRBD2
clone size: NA
J gene: TRBJ2-5
V gene: TRBV5-4
CDR3 protein: CASSFYGSAGGGETQYF
CDR3 DNA: TGTGCCAGCAGCTTTTACGGTTCTGCGGGGGGGGGCGAGACCCAGTACTTC

D gene: NA
clone size: few
J gene: TRBJ1-6
V gene: TRBV28
CDR3 protein: CASSLRQGSSYNSPLHF
CDR3 DNA: TGTGCCAGCAGCCTCAGGCAGGGGAGCTCCTATAATTCACCCCTCCACTTT

D gene: NA
clone size: NA
J gene: TRBJ1-2
V gene: TRBV27
CDR3 protein: CASSSFPGLTRGYTF
CDR3 DNA: TGTGCCAGCAGTTCCTTTCCGGGACTCACTCGGGGCTACACCTTC

D gene: NA
clone size: NA
J gene: TRBJ2-3
V gene: TRBV7-3
CDR3 protein: CASSLKGGDTQYF
CDR3 DNA: TGTGCCAGCAGCTTAAAAGGGGGGGATACGCAGTATTTT

D gene: NA
clone size: NA
J gene: TRBJ2-1
V gene: TRBV7-2
CDR3 protein: CASSLDHRIEQFF
CDR3 DNA: TGTGCCAGCAGCTTAGATCATCGGATTGAGCAGTTCTTC

D gene: NA
clone size: NA
J gene: TRBJ1-5
V gene: TRBV19
CDR3 protein: CASKSLDPNQPQHF
CDR3 DNA: TGTGCCAGTAAATCCCTGGACCCCAATCAGCCCCAGCATTTT

D gene: NA
clone size: NA
J gene: TRBJ2-7
V gene: TRBV11-2
CDR3 protein: CASSLDGPYEQYF
CDR3 DNA: TGTGCCAGCAGCTTAGACGGTCCCTACGAGCAGTACTTC

D gene: NA
clone size: NA
J gene: TRBJ2-7
V gene: TRBV7-8
CDR3 protein: CASSSLAGTGFYEQYF
CDR3 DNA: TGTGCCAGCAGTTCTCTAGCGGGGACAGGGTTTTACGAGCAGTACTTC

D gene: NA
clone size: NA
J gene: TRBJ1-1
V gene: TRBV7-6
CDR3 protein: CASSLGSGLMGLNTEAFF
CDR3 DNA: TGTGCCAGCAGCTTAGGTTCGGGGTTAATGGGTCTGAACACTGAAGCTTTCTTT

D gene: NA
clone size: NA
J gene: TRBJ1-3
V gene: TRBV19
CDR3 protein: CASSPRASGNTIYF
CDR3 DNA: TGTGCCAGTAGTCCCAGGGCCTCTGGAAACACCATATATTTT

D gene: NA
clone size: NA
J gene: TRBJ1-3
V gene: TRBV6-4
CDR3 protein: CASSHPVSPSGNTIYF
CDR3 DNA: TGTGCCAGCAGTCACCCGGTCTCCCCCTCTGGAAACACCATATATTTT

D gene: NA
clone size: NA
J gene: TRBJ2-7
V gene: TRBV4-1
CDR3 protein: CASSRETSLFYEQYF
CDR3 DNA: TGCGCCAGCAGCCGGGAAACGTCCCTCTTCTACGAGCAGTACTTC

D gene: NA
clone size: once
J gene: TRBJ2-5
V gene: TRBV5-1
CDR3 protein: CASSSLGTQYF
CDR3 DNA: TGCGCCAGCAGTTCCCTGGGGACCCAGTACTTC

D gene: NA
clone size: once
J gene: TRBJ2-7
V gene: TRBV5-1
CDR3 protein: CASSLEGIEQYF
CDR3 DNA: TGCGCCAGCAGCTTGGAAGGGATCGAGCAGTACTTC

D gene: NA
clone size: NA
J gene: TRBJ2-2
V gene: TRBV24-1
CDR3 protein: CATSDWSSAGELFF
CDR3 DNA: TGTGCCACCAGTGATTGGAGTTCCGCCGGGGAGCTGTTTTTT

D gene: NA
clone size: NA
J gene: TRBJ1-5
V gene: TRBV18
CDR3 protein: CASSPDGINQPQHF
CDR3 DNA: TGTGCCAGCTCACCGGACGGAATCAATCAGCCCCAGCATTTT

D gene: NA
clone size: NA
J gene: TRBJ2-1
V gene: TRBV19
CDR3 protein: CARGPPTGDNEQFF
CDR3 DNA: TGTGCCCGCGGTCCACCTACGGGAGACAATGAGCAGTTCTTC

D gene: NA
clone size: NA
J gene: TRBJ1-5
V gene: TRBV11-2
CDR3 protein: CASSLAGERGQPQHF
CDR3 DNA: TGTGCCAGCAGCTTAGCGGGGGAGAGGGGTCAGCCCCAGCATTTT

D gene: NA
clone size: NA
J gene: TRBJ2-5
V gene: TRBV14
CDR3 protein: CASRTRGGETQYF
CDR3 DNA: TGTGCCAGCAGGACCAGGGGTGGAGAGACCCAGTACTTC

D gene: TRBD1
clone size: NA
J gene: TRBJ1-2
V gene: TRBV7-8
CDR3 protein: CASSSRAGGASYGYTF
CDR3 DNA: TGTGCCAGCAGCTCTAGGGCAGGGGGCGCCAGCTATGGCTACACCTTC

D gene: NA
clone size: NA
J gene: TRBJ2-7
V gene: TRBV9
CDR3 protein: CASSVSGLEQYF
CDR3 DNA: TGTGCCAGCAGCGTAAGTGGCCTCGAGCAGTACTTC

D gene: TRBD2
clone size: once
J gene: TRBJ2-1
V gene: TRBV30
CDR3 protein: CAWSSKRGYNEQFF
CDR3 DNA: TGTGCCTGGAGTTCGAAGCGGGGATACAATGAGCAGTTCTTC

D gene: NA
clone size: NA
J gene: TRBJ2-3
V gene: TRBV7-8
CDR3 protein: CASTLRATTYTQYF
CDR3 DNA: TGTGCCAGCACCCTGCGGGCTACAACTTATACGCAGTATTTT

D gene: TRBD2
clone size: NA
J gene: TRBJ2-3
V gene: TRBV2
CDR3 protein: CASKWAPSGGRTDTQYF
CDR3 DNA: TGTGCCAGCAAGTGGGCCCCTAGCGGGGGGAGGACAGATACGCAGTATTTT

D gene: NA
clone size: NA
J gene: TRBJ1-1
V gene: TRBV30
CDR3 protein: CAWSVGVGNTEAFF
CDR3 DNA: TGTGCCTGGAGTGTCGGGGTTGGGAACACTGAAGCTTTCTTT

D gene: TRBD1
clone size: NA
J gene: TRBJ1-1
V gene: TRBV4-2
CDR3 protein: CASSTRDSDAEAFF
CDR3 DNA: TGTGCCAGCAGCACCCGGGACAGCGATGCTGAAGCTTTCTTT

D gene: TRBD2
clone size: NA
J gene: TRBJ2-1
V gene: TRBV4-2
CDR3 protein: CASSQEPGLGNNEQFF
CDR3 DNA: TGTGCCAGCAGCCAAGAGCCGGGACTAGGTAACAATGAGCAGTTCTTC

D gene: NA
clone size: NA
J gene: TRBJ1-4
V gene: TRBV15
CDR3 protein: CATSTALGRSEKLFF
CDR3 DNA: TGTGCCACCAGCACCGCCCTCGGGAGGTCCGAAAAACTGTTTTTT

D gene: TRBD1
clone size: NA
J gene: TRBJ2-7
V gene: TRBV2
CDR3 protein: CASRETGAYEQYF
CDR3 DNA: TGTGCCAGCAGGGAGACAGGGGCCTACGAGCAGTACTTC

D gene: NA
clone size: NA
J gene: TRBJ2-7
V gene: TRBV29-1
CDR3 protein: CSVEGLETYEQYF
CDR3 DNA: TGCAGCGTGGAGGGTCTCGAAACCTACGAGCAGTACTTC

D gene: TRBD1
clone size: NA
J gene: TRBJ1-1
V gene: TRBV3-1/TRBV3-2
CDR3 protein: CASSQEGLRGTAEAFF
CDR3 DNA: TGTGCCAGCAGCCAAGAGGGTCTAAGGGGGACAGCTGAAGCTTTCTTT

D gene: NA
clone size: NA
J gene: TRBJ2-7
V gene: TRBV5-6
CDR3 protein: CASSSTYEQYF
CDR3 DNA: TGTGCCAGCAGCTCCACCTACGAGCAGTACTTC

D gene: TRBD2
clone size: few
J gene: TRBJ2-1
V gene: TRBV4-3
CDR3 protein: CASSQDPTSGVNEQFF
CDR3 DNA: TGCGCCAGCAGCCAAGATCCGACTAGCGGGGTCAATGAGCAGTTCTTC

D gene: NA
clone size: NA
J gene: TRBJ1-4
V gene: TRBV7-8
CDR3 protein: CASSPLAKMEEKLFF
CDR3 DNA: TGTGCCAGCAGCCCGTTAGCTAAGATGGAGGAAAAACTGTTTTTT

D gene: TRBD1
clone size: few
J gene: TRBJ2-3
V gene: TRBV9
CDR3 protein: CASSERTGEEDTQYF
CDR3 DNA: TGTGCCAGCAGCGAAAGGACAGGGGAAGAGGATACGCAGTATTTT

D gene: TRBD1
clone size: NA
J gene: TRBJ2-7
V gene: TRBV19
CDR3 protein: CASSAEGQGALEQYF
CDR3 DNA: TGTGCCAGTAGTGCTGAGGGACAGGGGGCTCTCGAGCAGTACTTC

D gene: NA
clone size: once
J gene: TRBJ1-1
V gene: TRBV7-8
CDR3 protein: CASSLEAGANTEAFF
CDR3 DNA: TGTGCCAGCAGCTTAGAGGCGGGGGCGAACACTGAAGCTTTCTTT

D gene: NA
clone size: NA
J gene: TRBJ2-3
V gene: TRBV7-6
CDR3 protein: CASSLEVLDSSTDTQYF
CDR3 DNA: TGTGCCAGCAGCTTAGAGGTTTTGGACTCTAGCACAGATACGCAGTATTTT

D gene: NA
clone size: NA
J gene: TRBJ1-1
V gene: TRBV6-5
CDR3 protein: CASSYGSGNTEAFF
CDR3 DNA: TGTGCCAGCAGTTACGGGTCTGGGAACACTGAAGCTTTCTTT

D gene: NA
clone size: NA
J gene: TRBJ1-5
V gene: TRBV27
CDR3 protein: CASSFVSSAGQPQHF
CDR3 DNA: TGTGCCAGCAGTTTCGTGTCCAGTGCAGGTCAGCCCCAGCATTTT

D gene: TRBD1
clone size: few
J gene: TRBJ2-7
V gene: TRBV28
CDR3 protein: CASRVNRGYEQYF
CDR3 DNA: TGTGCCAGCAGGGTTAACAGGGGTTACGAGCAGTACTTC

D gene: TRBD1
clone size: NA
J gene: TRBJ2-2
V gene: TRBV3-1/TRBV3-2
CDR3 protein: CASTHVHGTGVGGELFF
CDR3 DNA: TGTGCCAGCACCCACGTTCACGGGACAGGGGTCGGCGGGGAGCTGTTTTTT

D gene: NA
clone size: once
J gene: TRBJ2-1
V gene: TRBV12-3/TRBV12-4
CDR3 protein: CASSLALDNEQFF
CDR3 DNA: TGTGCCAGCAGTTTAGCGTTGGACAATGAGCAGTTCTTC

D gene: TRBD2
clone size: once
J gene: TRBJ2-3
V gene: TRBV9
CDR3 protein: CASSHGGLGLAADTQYF
CDR3 DNA: TGTGCCAGCAGCCATGGGGGGTTAGGACTAGCGGCAGATACGCAGTATTTT

D gene: NA
clone size: NA
J gene: TRBJ2-2
V gene: TRBV11-2
CDR3 protein: CASSRGLNTGELFF
CDR3 DNA: TGTGCCAGCAGCCGGGGCCTGAACACCGGGGAGCTGTTTTTT

D gene: NA
clone size: NA
J gene: TRBJ2-7
V gene: TRBV28
CDR3 protein: CASWRNSYEQYF
CDR3 DNA: TGTGCCAGCTGGCGGAATTCCTACGAGCAGTACTTC

D gene: TRBD1
clone size: NA
J gene: TRBJ2-1
V gene: TRBV4-3
CDR3 protein: CASSQTGKYNEQFF
CDR3 DNA: TGCGCCAGCAGCCAGACAGGGAAATACAATGAGCAGTTCTTC

D gene: TRBD1
clone size: NA
J gene: TRBJ2-7
V gene: TRBV5-6
CDR3 protein: CASSFSRGYEQYF
CDR3 DNA: TGTGCCAGCAGCTTCTCCAGGGGGTACGAGCAGTACTTC

D gene: TRBD1
clone size: NA
J gene: TRBJ2-7
V gene: TRBV5-6
CDR3 protein: CASSWGTGKSYEQYF
CDR3 DNA: TGTGCCAGCAGCTGGGGGACAGGGAAGTCCTACGAGCAGTACTTC

D gene: TRBD1
clone size: NA
J gene: TRBJ2-5
V gene: TRBV11-2
CDR3 protein: CASSPGQGSLETQYF
CDR3 DNA: TGTGCCAGCAGCCCCGGACAGGGAAGTTTGGAGACCCAGTACTTC

D gene: NA
clone size: NA
J gene: TRBJ1-1
V gene: TRBV5-1
CDR3 protein: CASSLVEALNTEAFF
CDR3 DNA: TGCGCCAGCAGCTTGGTGGAGGCTTTGAACACTGAAGCTTTCTTT

D gene: NA
clone size: NA
J gene: TRBJ1-5
V gene: TRBV18
CDR3 protein: CASSGGAGFSNQPQHF
CDR3 DNA: TGTGCCAGCTCAGGGGGCGCGGGGTTTAGCAATCAGCCCCAGCATTTT

D gene: NA
clone size: NA
J gene: TRBJ2-7
V gene: TRBV14
CDR3 protein: CASSQPPVAAQYF
CDR3 DNA: TGTGCCAGCAGCCAGCCCCCCGTAGCCGCGCAGTACTTC